Sequencing of this T cell receptor beta chain was carried out in a study of blood T cell repertoires in COVID-19. Background on the study: COVID-19 samples from acute and convalescent phases originated in the United States, Italy and Spain. PBMCs, B-cell-depleted T cells, or T cells provided the cDNA or gDNA that made up the material.

As originally analysed: Nucleated cell counts were estimated from reference gene primer amplification. Profiling relied on immunoSEQ multiplex PCR, and the TCRdb table lists in-frame clones only, not all of them. The DNA gave D and trimming, while V, J and clone size come from that table. The sample has 300,000 to 400,000 clones, over 80% seen once. Followed over time, Seattle patients had been enrolled while infection was active. Concerning this clone itself: Distinct nucleotide sequences in the sample also encode this CDR3.

V shed 1 base and J 2 bases; nucleotides not matched to a gene: 1. CDR1 is MNHNS, CDR2 SASEGT, per germline. The CDR3 is 15 amino acids. Input material: peripheral blood. The chain links TRBV6-1 to TRBJ2-2; TRBD1 matches 7 bases. This TCR was sampled from a man aged 30-40 years with COVID-19, enrolled during active disease. The CDR3 sequence: CASSEDRGNTGELFF. DNA of the CDR3: TGTGCCAGCAGTGAAGACAGGGGAAACACCGGGGAGCTGTTTTTT.